These 12 T cell receptor beta chains came from one sample sequenced in a study of shared clonotypes between healthy human individuals. Sequencing used immunoSEQ multiplex PCR; TCRdb keeps in-frame clones, though not all of them. The data hold about 1.5 million clones, with under 99% observed a single time. Sequenced: naive CD4+ T cells sorted from blood. Stated subset: CD45RA+ positively selected. Every receptor here comes from a man aged 25-40 years in good health.

This chain connects TRBV6-4 to TRBJ2-7, with 8 nucleotides matching TRBD2. The CDR3 has 13 amino acids. The germline V gene has CDR1 MRHNA and CDR2 SNTAGT. Unmatched junction bases numbered 5, after V lost 7 bases and J lost 3 bases. CDR3 in amino acids: CASKRLAFYEQYF. In nucleotides, the CDR3 is TGTGCCAGCAAAAGACTAGCGTTCTACGAGCAGTACTTC.

The V and J genes are TRBV27 and TRBJ2-7; D remains ambiguous. Germline lookup yields CDR1 MNHEY and CDR2 SMNVEV (reference sequence). The CDR3 length is 14 residues. The V end lost 5 bases, the J end lost 7 bases, and 18 bases lay between the germline ends. CDR3 coding DNA: TGTGCCAGCAGTCCCACTTGGGCCGCTGGAGAGCAGTACTTC. The encoded protein is CASSPTWAAGEQYF.

J is TRBJ1-1 and V is TRBV28; 8 positions agree with TRBD1. CDR3 size: 16 residues. The germline gives CDR1 MDHEN, CDR2 SYDVKM. Trimming took 5 bases from V and 0 from J; bases not matched to a gene: 8. The DNA of the CDR3 is TGTGCCAGCAGTCCCCATCAGGGGGCGATGAACACTGAAGCTTTCTTT. It codes for CASSPHQGAMNTEAFF.

V gene TRBV30 combines with J gene TRBJ1-5; TRBD1 agrees at 8 bases. CDR1 is GTSNPN, CDR2 SVGIG, per germline (reference sequence). CDR3 length: 14 amino acids. The V and J ends lost 1 base and 5 bases, in that order; junction bases with no gene match: 4. The CDR3, as DNA: TGTGCCTGGAGTGATTCAGGGGGCGATCAGCCCCAGCATTTT. As protein: CAWSDSGGDQPQHF.

In DNA, the CDR3 is TGCGCCAGCAGCTTAAAGAGTACCGGGGAGCTGTTTTTT. It codes for CASSLKSTGELFF. V gene TRBV5-1 combines with J gene TRBJ2-2; no definite D call. This CDR3 is built from 13 residues. Germline lookup yields CDR1 SGHRS and CDR2 YFSETQ. The ends were cut back, 2 bases at V and 5 bases at J, with 7 bases in the middle.

The V and J genes are TRBV11-2 and TRBJ2-7; tentatively, D is TRBD1 (6 bases). Trimming took off 1 base at V and 3 bases at J, with 19 bases between the two ends. The CDR3 consists of 17 residues. Germline CDR1 and CDR2: SGHAT and FQNNGV. CDR3 sequence (DNA): TGTGCCAGCAGCTTAGTCCCCCGACAGGTTTTCGACTACGAGCAGTACTTC. This encodes CASSLVPRQVFDYEQYF.

The rearrangement links TRBV4-2 to TRBJ2-3; the D call may be TRBD1 or TRBD2 (5 bases each). The CDR3 is 17 amino acids. Looked up from germline, CDR1 is LGHNA and CDR2 is YNFKEQ. V was shortened by 4 bases and J by 2 bases, with 19 bases between the two germline ends. The CDR3 nucleotides are TGTGCCAGCAGCCCCCCGGGCCTGGGGACGAACACAGATACGCAGTATTTT. Translated, it gives CASSPPGLGTNTDTQYF.

DNA of the CDR3: TGTGCCAGCAGCCCGGGACAGGGGTTCTACGAGCAGTACTTC. Protein product: CASSPGQGFYEQYF. This chain uses TRBV6-5 with TRBJ2-7, with 10 bases matching TRBD1. The CDR3 spans 14 residues. The V gene end was trimmed by 6 bases and the J gene end by 3 bases; junction bases not matched to a gene: 5. In germline, CDR1 is MNHEY, CDR2 SVGAGI.

The genes are TRBV11-2 and TRBJ2-3; TRBD2 agrees at 13 bases. J lost 4 bases, V lost 0 bases, and 10 bases had no gene match. The germline V gene encodes CDR1 SGHAT and CDR2 FQNNGV. CDR3 length equals 19 residues. The CDR3, as DNA: TGTGCCAGCAGCTTAGATTGGACTAGCGGGAGAATGGCTTCAGATACGCAGTATTTT. Its protein product is CASSLDWTSGRMASDTQYF.

The CDR3 nucleotides are TGCGCCAGCAGTCAGGATCCACAGGGGAAGGAGCAGTACTTC. Residues: CASSQDPQGKEQYF. The chain employs TRBV5-1 and TRBJ2-7, with 7 bases fitting TRBD1. CDR1 is SGHRS and CDR2 is YFSETQ in the germline V gene. The CDR3 consists of 14 residues. Trimming cost V 5 bases and J 7 bases; bases outside gene matches: 12.

The chain links TRBV11-2 to TRBJ2-5; either TRBD1 or TRBD2 may supply D (6 bases each). From germline, CDR1 is SGHAT and CDR2 FQNNGV. With 3 bases removed from V and 2 bases from J, the gap between germline ends came to 16 bases. This CDR3 region has 16 residues. The CDR3 loop reads CASSFPHGGLQETQYF. CDR3 nucleotides: TGTGCCAGCAGCTTTCCCCATGGGGGGCTTCAAGAGACCCAGTACTTC.

With regard to this clone: This sample also contains other DNA sequences that code for the same CDR3. The chain uses TRBV10-3 and TRBJ2-3; D ambiguous. The CDR3 is made up of 11 amino acids. Germline V gives CDR1 ENHRY, CDR2 SYGVKD. The V gene lost 0 bases and the J gene lost 6 bases, with 1 base spanning the gap. DNA for the CDR3: TGTGCCATCAGTGAGTCCGATACGCAGTATTTT. This codes for CAISESDTQYF.